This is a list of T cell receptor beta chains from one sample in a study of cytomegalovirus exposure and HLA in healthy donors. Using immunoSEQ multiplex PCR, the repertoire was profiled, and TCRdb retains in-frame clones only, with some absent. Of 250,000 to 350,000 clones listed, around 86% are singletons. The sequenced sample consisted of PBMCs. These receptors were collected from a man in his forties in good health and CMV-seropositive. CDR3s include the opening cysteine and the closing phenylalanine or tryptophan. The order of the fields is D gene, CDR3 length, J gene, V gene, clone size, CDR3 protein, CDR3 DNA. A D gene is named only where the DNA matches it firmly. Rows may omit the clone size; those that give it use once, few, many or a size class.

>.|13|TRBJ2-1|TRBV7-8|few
CASSFLIGDEQFF
TGTGCCAGCAGCTTTCTCATCGGGGATGAGCAGTTCTTC
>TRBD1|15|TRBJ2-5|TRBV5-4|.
CASSLIQGAQETQYF
TGTGCCAGCAGCTTGATACAGGGGGCCCAAGAGACCCAGTACTTC
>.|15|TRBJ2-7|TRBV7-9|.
CASSPLLDPNYEQYF
TGTGCCAGCAGCCCGTTACTAGATCCTAACTACGAGCAGTACTTC
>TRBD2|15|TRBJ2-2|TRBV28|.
CASSFAGRASGELFF
TGTGCCAGCAGTTTCGCCGGGAGGGCCTCCGGGGAGCTGTTTTTT
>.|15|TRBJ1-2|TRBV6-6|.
CASSYREGTNYGYTF
TGTGCCAGCAGTTACAGGGAGGGTACTAACTATGGCTACACCTTC
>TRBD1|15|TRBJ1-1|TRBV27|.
CASAPTGQGATEAFF
TGTGCCAGCGCCCCCACGGGACAGGGGGCGACTGAAGCTTTCTTT
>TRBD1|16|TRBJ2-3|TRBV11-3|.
CASSLNRGSGTDTQYF
TGTGCCAGCAGCTTGAACAGGGGCAGTGGCACAGATACGCAGTATTTT
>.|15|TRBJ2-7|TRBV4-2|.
CASSQVQGLSYEQYF
TGTGCCAGCAGCCAAGTCCAGGGATTGTCCTACGAGCAGTACTTC
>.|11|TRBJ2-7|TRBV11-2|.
CASSRDYEQYF
TGTGCCAGCAGCCGGGACTACGAGCAGTACTTC
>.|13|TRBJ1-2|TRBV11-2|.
CASSLGRGGGYTF
TGTGCCAGCAGCTTAGGGCGGGGAGGGGGCTACACCTTC
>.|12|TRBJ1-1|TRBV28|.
CASSLDRFEAFF
TGTGCCAGCAGTTTAGACAGGTTTGAAGCTTTCTTT
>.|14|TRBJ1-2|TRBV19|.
CASTAILPNYGYTF
TGTGCCAGTACCGCAATTCTACCCAACTATGGCTACACCTTC
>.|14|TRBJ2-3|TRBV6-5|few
CASSIWRSTDTQYF
TGTGCCAGCAGTATTTGGCGGTCCACAGATACGCAGTATTTT
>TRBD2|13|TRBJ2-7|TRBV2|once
CASSRREGNEQYF
TGTGCCAGCAGCCGGCGGGAGGGGAACGAGCAGTACTTC
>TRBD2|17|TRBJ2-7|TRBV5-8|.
CASSLGLAGGASYEQYF
TGTGCCAGCAGCTTAGGTCTAGCGGGAGGAGCTAGCTACGAGCAGTACTTC
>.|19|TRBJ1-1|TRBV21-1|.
CASSKVGYRGHLMNTEAFF
TGTGCCAGCAGCAAAGTTGGGTACAGGGGCCACCTCATGAACACTGAAGCTTTCTTT
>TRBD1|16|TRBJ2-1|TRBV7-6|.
CASSAPGQGSGGEQFF
TGTGCCAGCAGCGCACCGGGACAGGGGTCGGGCGGTGAGCAGTTCTTC
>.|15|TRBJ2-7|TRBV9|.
CASSYGHTPLYEQYF
TGTGCCAGCAGCTATGGACATACCCCGCTCTACGAGCAGTACTTC
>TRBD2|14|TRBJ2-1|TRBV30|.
CAWSRLAGYNEQFF
TGTGCCTGGAGTCGGCTAGCGGGTTACAATGAGCAGTTCTTC
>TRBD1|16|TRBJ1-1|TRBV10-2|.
CASDPTGLGMNTEAFF
TGCGCCAGCGATCCGACAGGGTTAGGGATGAACACTGAAGCTTTCTTT
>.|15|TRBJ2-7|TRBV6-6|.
CASSSPQVISYEQYF
TGTGCCAGCAGTTCCCCACAGGTAATCTCCTACGAGCAGTACTTC
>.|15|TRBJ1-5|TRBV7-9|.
CASSHSGDSNQPQHF
TGTGCCAGCAGTCATTCGGGGGATAGCAATCAGCCCCAGCATTTT
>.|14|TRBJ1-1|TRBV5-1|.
CASSLAGGRTEAFF
TGCGCCAGCAGCTTGGCCGGGGGGCGAACTGAAGCTTTCTTT
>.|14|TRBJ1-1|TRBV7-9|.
CASSSQGMNTEAFF
TGTGCCAGCAGCTCCCAGGGGATGAACACTGAAGCTTTCTTT
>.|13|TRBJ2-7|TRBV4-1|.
CASSQGPPYEQYF
TGCGCCAGCAGCCAAGGGCCCCCCTACGAGCAGTACTTC
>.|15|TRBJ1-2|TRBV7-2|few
CASSLEGGVGYGYTF
TGTGCCAGCAGCTTAGAGGGAGGGGTTGGCTATGGCTACACCTTC
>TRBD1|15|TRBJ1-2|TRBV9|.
CASSDSQGVGYGYTF
TGTGCCAGCAGTGACTCTCAGGGGGTTGGCTATGGCTACACCTTC
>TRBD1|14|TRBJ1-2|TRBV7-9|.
CASTDTGGRGGYTF
TGTGCCAGCACCGACACAGGGGGCCGTGGTGGCTACACCTTC
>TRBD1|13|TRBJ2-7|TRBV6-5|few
CASNRDRGLEQYF
TGTGCCAGCAACCGGGACAGGGGGCTCGAGCAGTACTTC
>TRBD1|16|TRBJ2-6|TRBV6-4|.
CASSGTGGAGANVLTF
TGTGCCAGCAGTGGGACAGGGGGCGCTGGGGCCAACGTCCTGACTTTC
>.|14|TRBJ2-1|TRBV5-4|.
CASSPGRGYNEQFF
TGTGCCAGCAGCCCTGGGAGGGGGTACAATGAGCAGTTCTTC
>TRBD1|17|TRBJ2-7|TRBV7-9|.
CSSSPPQGNHHPYEQYF
TGTTCCAGCAGCCCCCCACAGGGGAACCACCACCCCTACGAGCAGTACTTC
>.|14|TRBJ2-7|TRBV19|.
CASSTLGGGYEQYF
TGTGCCAGTAGTACCCTGGGAGGGGGATACGAGCAGTACTTC
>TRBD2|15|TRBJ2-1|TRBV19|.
CASSPGTSGTNEQFF
TGTGCCAGTAGCCCAGGGACTAGCGGGACCAATGAGCAGTTCTTC
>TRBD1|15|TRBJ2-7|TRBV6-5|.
CASSPGTGASYEQYF
TGTGCCAGCAGTCCCGGGACAGGGGCTTCCTACGAGCAGTACTTC
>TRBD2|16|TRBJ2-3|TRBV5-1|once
CASSIWTSGETDTQYF
TGCGCCAGCAGCATCTGGACTAGCGGGGAGACAGATACGCAGTATTTT
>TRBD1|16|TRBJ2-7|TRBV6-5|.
CASSYGGDRASYEQYF
TGTGCCAGCAGTTACGGGGGGGACAGGGCGTCCTACGAGCAGTACTTC
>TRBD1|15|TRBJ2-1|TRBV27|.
CASSLLDRERAEQFF
TGTGCCAGCAGTTTATTGGACAGGGAGAGGGCTGAGCAGTTCTTC
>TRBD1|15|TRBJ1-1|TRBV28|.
CASSLKGRGKTEAFF
TGTGCCAGCAGTTTAAAGGGCAGGGGGAAAACTGAAGCTTTCTTT
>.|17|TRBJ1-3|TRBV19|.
CASSIITVVISGNTIYF
TGTGCCAGTAGTATAATCACAGTCGTAATCTCTGGAAACACCATATATTTT
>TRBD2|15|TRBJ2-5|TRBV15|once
CATSNPSGSQETQYF
TGTGCCACCAGCAACCCTAGCGGGTCCCAAGAGACCCAGTACTTC
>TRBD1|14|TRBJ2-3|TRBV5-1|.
CASSADREEDTQYF
TGCGCCAGCAGCGCGGACAGGGAGGAAGATACGCAGTATTTT
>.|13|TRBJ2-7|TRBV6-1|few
CASSEGSLYEQYF
TGTGCCAGCAGTGAAGGCAGTCTCTACGAGCAGTACTTC
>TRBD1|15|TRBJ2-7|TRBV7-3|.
CASSFQRTGGYEQYF
TGTGCCAGCAGCTTTCAGAGGACAGGGGGGTACGAGCAGTACTTC
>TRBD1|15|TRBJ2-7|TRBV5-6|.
CASSSGTGVIREQYF
TGTGCCAGCAGCTCCGGGACAGGGGTAATTCGCGAGCAGTACTTC
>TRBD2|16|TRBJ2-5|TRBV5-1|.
CASSFRLAGGFETQYF
TGCGCCAGCAGCTTCAGACTAGCGGGAGGTTTTGAGACCCAGTACTTC
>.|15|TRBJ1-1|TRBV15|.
CATSRGGQYGTEAFF
TGTGCCACCAGCAGAGGGGGCCAGTATGGCACTGAAGCTTTCTTT
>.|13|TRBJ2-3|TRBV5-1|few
CASSLPGTDTQYF
TGCGCCAGCAGCCTCCCGGGCACAGATACGCAGTATTTT
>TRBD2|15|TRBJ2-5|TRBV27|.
CASRLIAGVKETQYF
TGTGCCAGCAGACTAATAGCGGGAGTGAAAGAGACCCAGTACTTC
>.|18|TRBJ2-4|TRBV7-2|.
CASSLGLAALRTKNIQYF
TGTGCCAGCAGCTTAGGGTTAGCTGCACTGAGGACCAAAAACATTCAGTACTTC
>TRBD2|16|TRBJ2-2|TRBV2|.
CASSERRLADPGELFF
TGTGCCAGCAGTGAACGTAGACTAGCTGACCCCGGGGAGCTGTTTTTT